This T cell receptor (beta chain) stems from a study of shared clonotypes between healthy human individuals (dated by TCRdb to about 2020). The study in broad terms: A few men and a couple of women, aged 18 to 49 years, made up the cohort. The study deeply sequenced blood TCR repertoires of roughly five healthy adults to estimate repertoire size and the extent of clonotype sharing between individuals. Per donor, leukapheresis produced somewhere between about 0.9 and 9.5 billion PBMCs. Different laboratories and diverse techniques were used to prepare libraries and sequence TCR repertoires, to increase sequencing depth and limit assay-specific biases. For each donor, CD4 naive and CD4 memory were each run on three plates, CD8 naive on two plates, and CD8 memory on one plate. Results and caveats for the whole study, not just this receptor: Naive subsets generally had larger estimated clonotype richness than memory subsets. Pairwise subsampling led to the expectation that sequencing depth would affect the degree of clonotype sharing among donors. Even with the large sequencing depth, rarefaction of the sorted-subset datasets indicated that sequencing was incomplete. Compared with non-shared clonotypes, clonotypes shared by all four sorted-subset donors had higher generation probabilities. Across a few donors, about 5.2% of naive CD4, roughly 3.5% of naive CD8, around 2.1% of memory CD4, and about 0.4% of memory CD8 clonotypes were shared. The genetic and exposure-history diversity represented was limited by the small number of donors. Sampling was restricted to blood, and TCR repertoires in tissue are likely to differ from TCR repertoires in blood.

This clone was detected once. Its binding antigen is unknown. Base qualities are not recorded, but no much larger clone differs from it by a single base. Using the deep immunoSEQ assay, multiplex PCR amplified TCR CDR3 regions from genomic DNA. Extracted genomic DNA from each cell subset was distributed evenly across all wells of several immunoSEQ 96-well plates, and each plate was treated as a replicate. Each replicate PCR for sorted subsets received about 0.2 ug genomic DNA, equal to about 30,000 T cell genomes. Purified libraries were quantified with a Qubit 3.0 fluorometer, sized on a Bioanalyzer 2100, and re-quantified with the KAPA Library Quantification kit. Every immunoSEQ 96-well plate was sequenced on a separate single-read 150-cycle Illumina NextSeq 550 flow cell. On the authors' methods: The immunoSEQ output contained only junctional sequences without quality scores, so filtering could not match that applied to full-length reads. To assign V/J genes and CDR3, sequences were annotated using PyIR, a Python wrapper for IgBLAST v1.9, with IMGT germline references. Reads were removed for weak V/J assignments (E-value above 1e-6), missing CDR3, stop codons, out-of-frame junctions, or ambiguous translated residues. A V3J clonotype was defined by an identical inferred V gene, J gene, and CDR3 amino acid sequence. The percentage overlap between two repertoires was calculated by dividing the number of shared unique clonotypes by the size of the smaller repertoire. RTK rarefaction, the Chao1 estimator, and Recon v2.1 estimates of unobserved clonotypes were used to assess repertoire richness. Generation probabilities were computed with OLGA for all TCRbeta clonotypes obtained by the gDNA method from four donors. In its TCRdb copy, this immuneACCESS table keeps in-frame sequences only and misses some clones. Where compared with another copy, unresolved V genes explain less than half of these, and the others have no known cause. The DNA gave D and trimming, while V, J and clone size come from that table. In this sample the table shows over a million clones, 95% to 99% of which occur a single time. The ten largest clones represent 0.4% to 0.45% of the sample.

The donors were healthy, HIV-negative adults with no recently reported acute infections or vaccinations. Every donor was a Caucasian adult living in Nashville, Tennessee, USA. CD4+ T cells were enriched through magnetic negative selection, after which naive cells were positively selected on CD45RA and the remaining negative fraction served as the memory subset. After blood collection by leukapheresis, PBMCs were isolated using Ficoll-Histopaque density gradient centrifugation and then cryopreserved in the vapor phase of liquid nitrogen. Analytical flow cytometry was used to check the purity and quantity of every magnetically sorted T cell population. From each sorted fraction, genomic DNA was isolated and quantified by UV absorbance on a Nanodrop 2000c. Sequences were obtained from naive CD4+ T cells sorted from blood. The cell subset or site label on this specimen signifies: CD45RA+ positively selected. The receptor was isolated from a man younger than 45 in good health.

The DNA sequence follows: TGTGCCAGCAGCCAAGGAGGGCCGGCAGAGCAGTACTTC. Its coded protein is CASSQGGPAEQYF. The sequence links TRBV14 to TRBJ2-7; possibly the D gene is TRBD2, per 5 matching bases. Inclusive of the bounding cysteine and phenylalanine, the CDR3 is 13 residues long. Kept here is only the CDR3 DNA, which spans 39 bases and is read in frame from base 1. Trimming at the junction amounts to 1 base on V and 7 bases on J, and the germline ends lie 11 bases apart. Sequences SGHDN (CDR1) and FVKESK (CDR2) are obtained from the germline V gene.